This is a list of T cell receptor beta chains from one sample in a study of blood T cell repertoires in COVID-19. Profiled with immunoSEQ multiplex PCR; TCRdb holds only in-frame clones, not every one. Altogether 40,000 to 45,000 clones are present, roughly 90% being singletons, with the ten largest covering roughly 5.2%. Sequenced: peripheral blood. Source of these receptors: a human donor in a cohort sampled during active COVID-19. CDR3s include the opening cysteine and the closing phenylalanine or tryptophan. The D gene is left open where the match is weak.

TRBV29-1,-,TRBJ2-2,CSVGAASGPQGGELFF
TRBV7-8,TRBD2,TRBJ2-1,CASSLTRLAGGRYNEQFF
TRBV19,TRBD1,TRBJ1-5,CASNPGQANQPQHF
TRBV5-1,TRBD2,TRBJ2-5,CASRLPGGPETQYF
TRBV28,TRBD2,TRBJ2-7,CASSFGTSGGNYEQYF
TRBV5-6,TRBD1,TRBJ1-1,CASRRQGASMRDTEAFF
TRBV24-1,-,TRBJ2-2,CATSATGTTHGELFF
TRBV5-4,-,TRBJ2-2,CASSLSRGTGELFF
TRBV6-1,-,TRBJ2-7,CASSEARRERLYEQYF
TRBV7-2,TRBD1,TRBJ1-6,CASTLRTGGGNSPLHF
TRBV30,TRBD1,TRBJ1-6,CAWSWTGGRSPLHF
TRBV19,-,TRBJ2-3,CASSIRRERADTQYF
TRBV5-1,-,TRBJ2-7,CASSLEGGALPYEQYF
TRBV3-1/TRBV3-2,-,TRBJ2-5,CASRRWESQQETQYF